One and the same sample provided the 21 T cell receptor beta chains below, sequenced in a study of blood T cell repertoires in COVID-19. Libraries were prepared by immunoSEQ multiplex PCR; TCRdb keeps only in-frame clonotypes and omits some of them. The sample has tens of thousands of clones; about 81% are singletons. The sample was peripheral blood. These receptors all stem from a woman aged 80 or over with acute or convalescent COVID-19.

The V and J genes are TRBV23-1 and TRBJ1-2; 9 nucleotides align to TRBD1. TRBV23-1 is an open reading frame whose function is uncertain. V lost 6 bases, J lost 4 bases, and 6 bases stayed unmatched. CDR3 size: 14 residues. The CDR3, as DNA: TGCGCCAGCAGCGGGACAGGGTACCTCTATGGCTACACCTTC. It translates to CASSGTGYLYGYTF.

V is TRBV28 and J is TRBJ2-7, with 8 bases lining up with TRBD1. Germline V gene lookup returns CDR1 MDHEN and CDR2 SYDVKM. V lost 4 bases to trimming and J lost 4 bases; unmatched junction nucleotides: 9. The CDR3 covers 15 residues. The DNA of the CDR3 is TGTGCCAGCAGTTCTACAGGGGGTTTTCGGTACGAGCAGTACTTC. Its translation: CASSSTGGFRYEQYF.

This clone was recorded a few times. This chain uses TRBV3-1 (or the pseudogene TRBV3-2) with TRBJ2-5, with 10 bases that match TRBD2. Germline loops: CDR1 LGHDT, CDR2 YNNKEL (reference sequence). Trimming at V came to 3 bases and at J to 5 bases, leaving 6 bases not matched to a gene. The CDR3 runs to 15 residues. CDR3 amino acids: CASSQASGRGETQYF. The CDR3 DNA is TGTGCCAGCAGCCAGGCTAGCGGGAGAGGGGAGACCCAGTACTTC.

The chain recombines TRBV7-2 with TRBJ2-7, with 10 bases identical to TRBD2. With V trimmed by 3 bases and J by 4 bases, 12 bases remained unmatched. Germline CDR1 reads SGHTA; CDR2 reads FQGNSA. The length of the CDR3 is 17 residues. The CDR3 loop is CASSFQGWLAGVYEQYF. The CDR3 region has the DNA TGTGCCAGCAGCTTTCAAGGGTGGCTAGCGGGAGTGTACGAGCAGTACTTC.

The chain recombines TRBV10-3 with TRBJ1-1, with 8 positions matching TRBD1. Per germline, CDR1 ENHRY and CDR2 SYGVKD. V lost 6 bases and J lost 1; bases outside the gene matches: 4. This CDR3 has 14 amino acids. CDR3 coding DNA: TGTGCCATCAGACGCGGGACAGGGAACACTGAAGCTTTCTTT. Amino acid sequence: CAIRRGTGNTEAFF.

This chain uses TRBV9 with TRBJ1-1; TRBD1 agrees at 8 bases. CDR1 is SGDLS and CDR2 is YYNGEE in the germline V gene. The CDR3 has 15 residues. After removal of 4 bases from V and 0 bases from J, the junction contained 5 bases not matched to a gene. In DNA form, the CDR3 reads TGTGCCAGCAGCCCACGACAGGGGATGAACACTGAAGCTTTCTTT. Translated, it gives CASSPRQGMNTEAFF.

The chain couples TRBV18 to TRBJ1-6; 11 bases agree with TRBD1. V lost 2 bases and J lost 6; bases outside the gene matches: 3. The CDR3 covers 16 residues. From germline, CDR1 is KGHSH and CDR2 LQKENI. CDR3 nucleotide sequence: TGTGCCAGCTCACCAGGGACAGGGGGTCCTAATTCACCCCTCCACTTT. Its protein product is CASSPGTGGPNSPLHF.

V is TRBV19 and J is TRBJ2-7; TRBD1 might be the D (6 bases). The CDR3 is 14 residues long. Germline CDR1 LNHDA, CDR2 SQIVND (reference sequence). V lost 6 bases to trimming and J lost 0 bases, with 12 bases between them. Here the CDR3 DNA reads TGTGCCAGTAGACAAACAGGGAACTCCTACGAGCAGTACTTC. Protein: CASRQTGNSYEQYF. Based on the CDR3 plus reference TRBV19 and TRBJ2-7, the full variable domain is DGGITQSPKYLFRKEGQNVTLSCEQNLNHDAMYWYRQDPGQGLRLIYYSQIVNDFQKGDIAEGYSVSREKKESFPLTVTSAQKNPTAFYLCASRQTGNSYEQYFGPGTRLTVT.

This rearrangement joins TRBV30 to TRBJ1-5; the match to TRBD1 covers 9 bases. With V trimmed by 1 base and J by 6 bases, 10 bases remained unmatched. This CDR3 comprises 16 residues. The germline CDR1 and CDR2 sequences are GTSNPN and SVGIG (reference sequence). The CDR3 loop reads CAWSGTGGAYVQPQHF. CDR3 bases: TGTGCCTGGAGTGGCACAGGGGGCGCATACGTTCAGCCCCAGCATTTT.

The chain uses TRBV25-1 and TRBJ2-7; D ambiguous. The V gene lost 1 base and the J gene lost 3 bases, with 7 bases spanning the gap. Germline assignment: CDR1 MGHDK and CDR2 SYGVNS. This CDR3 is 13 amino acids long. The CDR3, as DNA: TGTGCCAGCAGTGAATCAGGTCGCTACGAGCAGTACTTC. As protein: CASSESGRYEQYF.

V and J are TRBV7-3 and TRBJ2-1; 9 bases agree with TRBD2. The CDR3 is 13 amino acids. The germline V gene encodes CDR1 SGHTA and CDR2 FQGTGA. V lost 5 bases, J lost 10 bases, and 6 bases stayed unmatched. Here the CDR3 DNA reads TGTGCCAGCAGCGCACTAGCGGGTCGCGAGCAGTTCTTC. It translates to CASSALAGREQFF.

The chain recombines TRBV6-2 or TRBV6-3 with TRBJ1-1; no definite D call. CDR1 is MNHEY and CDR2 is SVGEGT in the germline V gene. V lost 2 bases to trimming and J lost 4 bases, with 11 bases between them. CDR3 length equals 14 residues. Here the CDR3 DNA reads TGTGCCAGCAGTTACGGGAACGGGGTCACTGAAGCTTTCTTT. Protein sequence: CASSYGNGVTEAFF.

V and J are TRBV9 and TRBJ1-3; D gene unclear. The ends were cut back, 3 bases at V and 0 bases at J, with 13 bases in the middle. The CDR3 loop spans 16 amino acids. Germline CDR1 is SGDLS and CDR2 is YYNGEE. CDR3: CASSAGADGSGNTIYF. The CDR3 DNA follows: TGTGCCAGCAGCGCCGGAGCAGACGGCTCTGGAAACACCATATATTTT.

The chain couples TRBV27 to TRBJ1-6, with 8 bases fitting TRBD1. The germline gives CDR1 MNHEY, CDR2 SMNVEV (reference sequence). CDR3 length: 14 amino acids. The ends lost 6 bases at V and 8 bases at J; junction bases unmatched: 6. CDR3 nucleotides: TGTGCCAGCAGAACGACAGGGGAGGATTCACCCCTCCACTTT. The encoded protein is CASRTTGEDSPLHF.

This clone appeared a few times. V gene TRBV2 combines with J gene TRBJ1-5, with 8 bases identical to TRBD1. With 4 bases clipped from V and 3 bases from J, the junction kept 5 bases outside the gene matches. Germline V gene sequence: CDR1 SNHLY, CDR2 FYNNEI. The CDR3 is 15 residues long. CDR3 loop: CASSGRQGTNQPQHF. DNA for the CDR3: TGTGCCAGCAGTGGAAGACAGGGGACCAATCAGCCCCAGCATTTT.

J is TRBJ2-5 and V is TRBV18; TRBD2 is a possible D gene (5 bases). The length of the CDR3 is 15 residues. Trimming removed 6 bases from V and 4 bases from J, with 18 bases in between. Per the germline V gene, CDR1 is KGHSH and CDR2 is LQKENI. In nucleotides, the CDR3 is TGTGCCAGCTCCCGCACGGGGTCCCGAGGAGAGACCCAGTACTTC. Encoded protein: CASSRTGSRGETQYF.

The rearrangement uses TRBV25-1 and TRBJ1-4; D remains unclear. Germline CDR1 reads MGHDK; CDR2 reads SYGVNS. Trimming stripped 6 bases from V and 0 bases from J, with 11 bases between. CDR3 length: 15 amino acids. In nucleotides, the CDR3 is TGTGCCAGCAGAGCCGATATTCCAACTAATGAAAAACTGTTTTTT. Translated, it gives CASRADIPTNEKLFF. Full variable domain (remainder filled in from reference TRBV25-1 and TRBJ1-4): EADIYQTPRYLVIGTGKKITLECSQTMGHDKMYWYQQDPGMELHLIHYSYGVNSTEKGDLSSESTVSRIRTEHFPLTLESARPSHTSQYLCASRADIPTNEKLFFGSGTQLSVL.

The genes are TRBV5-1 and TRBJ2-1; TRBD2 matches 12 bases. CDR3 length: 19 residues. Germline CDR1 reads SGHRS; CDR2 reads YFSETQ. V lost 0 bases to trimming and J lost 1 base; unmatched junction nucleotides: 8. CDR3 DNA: TGCGCCAGCAGCTTGGTTGGTACTAGCGGGAGGTGGTCCTACAATGAGCAGTTCTTC. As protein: CASSLVGTSGRWSYNEQFF.

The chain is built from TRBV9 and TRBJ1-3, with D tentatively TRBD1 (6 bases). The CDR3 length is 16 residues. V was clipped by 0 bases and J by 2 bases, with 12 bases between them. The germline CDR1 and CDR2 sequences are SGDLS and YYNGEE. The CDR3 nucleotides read TGTGCCAGCAGCGTAGTAGCACAGGGAACTGGAAACACCATATATTTT. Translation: CASSVVAQGTGNTIYF.

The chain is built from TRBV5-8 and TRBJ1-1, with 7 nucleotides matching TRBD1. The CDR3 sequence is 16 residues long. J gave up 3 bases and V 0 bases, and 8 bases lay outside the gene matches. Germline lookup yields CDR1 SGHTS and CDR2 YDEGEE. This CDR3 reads CASSLGTGDWHTEAFF. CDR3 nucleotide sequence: TGTGCCAGCAGCTTGGGGACAGGAGATTGGCACACTGAAGCTTTCTTT.

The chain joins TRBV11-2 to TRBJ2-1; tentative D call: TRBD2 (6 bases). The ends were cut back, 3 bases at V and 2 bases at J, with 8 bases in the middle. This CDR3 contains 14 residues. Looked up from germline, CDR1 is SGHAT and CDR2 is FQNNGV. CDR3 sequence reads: CASSFGLTYNEQFF. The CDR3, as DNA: TGTGCCAGCAGCTTCGGACTAACCTACAATGAGCAGTTCTTC.